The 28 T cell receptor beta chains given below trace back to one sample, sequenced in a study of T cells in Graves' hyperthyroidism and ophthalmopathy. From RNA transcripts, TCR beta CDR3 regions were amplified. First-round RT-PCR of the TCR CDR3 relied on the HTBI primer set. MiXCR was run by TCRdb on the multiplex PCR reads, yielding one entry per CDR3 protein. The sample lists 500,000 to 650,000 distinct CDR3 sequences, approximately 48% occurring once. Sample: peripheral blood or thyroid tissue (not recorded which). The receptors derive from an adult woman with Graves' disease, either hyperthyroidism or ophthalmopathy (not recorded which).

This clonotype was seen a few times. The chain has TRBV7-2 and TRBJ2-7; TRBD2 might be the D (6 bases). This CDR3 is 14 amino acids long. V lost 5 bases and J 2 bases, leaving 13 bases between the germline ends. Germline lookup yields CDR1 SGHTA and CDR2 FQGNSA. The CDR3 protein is CASSRHRGTYEQYF. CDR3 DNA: TGTGCCAGCAGCCGACACCGGGGGACCTACGAGCAGTACTTC.

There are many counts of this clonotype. CDR3 region: CASSLDAKSYEQYF. CDR3 nucleotides: TGTGCCAGCAGCTTAGACGCGAAGTCCTACGAGCAGTACTTC. This rearrangement joins TRBV7-2 to TRBJ2-7, with unresolved D. The germline V gene encodes CDR1 SGHTA and CDR2 FQGNSA. This CDR3 region has 14 residues. The germline V and J ends were trimmed by 1 base and 1 base, with 8 bases remaining between them.

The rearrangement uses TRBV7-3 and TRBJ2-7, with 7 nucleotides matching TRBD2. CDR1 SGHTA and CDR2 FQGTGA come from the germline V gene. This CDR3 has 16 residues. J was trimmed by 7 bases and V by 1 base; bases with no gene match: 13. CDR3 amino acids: CASSLMAPSGVAEQYF. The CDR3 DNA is TGTGCCAGCAGCTTAATGGCCCCTAGCGGAGTCGCTGAGCAGTACTTC. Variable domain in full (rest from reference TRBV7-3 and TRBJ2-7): GAGVSQTPSNKVTEKGKYVELRCDPISGHTALYWYRQSLGQGPEFLIYFQGTGAADDSGLPNDRFFAVRPEGSVSTLKIQRTERGDSAVYLCASSLMAPSGVAEQYFGPGTRLTVT.

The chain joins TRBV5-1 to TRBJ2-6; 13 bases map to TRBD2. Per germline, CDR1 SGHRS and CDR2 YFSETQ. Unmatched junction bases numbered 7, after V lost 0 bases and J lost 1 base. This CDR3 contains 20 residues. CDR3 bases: TGCGCCAGCAGCTTGGAGACAGTGGGACTAGCGGGATCTGGGGCCAACGTCCTGACTTTC. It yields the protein CASSLETVGLAGSGANVLTF.

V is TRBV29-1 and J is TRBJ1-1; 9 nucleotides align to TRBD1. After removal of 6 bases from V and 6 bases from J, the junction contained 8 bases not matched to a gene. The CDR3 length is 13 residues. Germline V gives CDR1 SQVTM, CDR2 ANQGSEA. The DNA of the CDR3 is TGCAGCGTACATCCGGGACAGGGCCCTGAAGCTTTCTTT. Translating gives CSVHPGQGPEAFF.

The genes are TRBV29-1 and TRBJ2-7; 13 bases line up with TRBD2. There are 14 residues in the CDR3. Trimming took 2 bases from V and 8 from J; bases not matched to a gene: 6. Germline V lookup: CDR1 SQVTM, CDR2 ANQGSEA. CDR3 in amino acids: CSVESGTSGMQQYF. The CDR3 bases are TGCAGCGTTGAATCCGGGACTAGCGGGATGCAGCAGTACTTC.

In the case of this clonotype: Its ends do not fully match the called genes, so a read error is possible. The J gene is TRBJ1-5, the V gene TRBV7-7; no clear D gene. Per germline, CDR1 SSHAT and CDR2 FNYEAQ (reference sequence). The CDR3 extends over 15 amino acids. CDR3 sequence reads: CASSRDLGSNQPQHF. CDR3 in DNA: TGTGCTAGCAGCAGAGATCTAGGTAGCAATCAGCCCCAGCATTTT.

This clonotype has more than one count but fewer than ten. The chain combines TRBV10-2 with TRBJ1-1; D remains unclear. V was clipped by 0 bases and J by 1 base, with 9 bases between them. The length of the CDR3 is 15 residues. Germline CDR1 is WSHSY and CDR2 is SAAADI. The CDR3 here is CASSESHPPNTEAFF. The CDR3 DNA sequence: TGCGCCAGCAGTGAGTCTCACCCACCGAACACTGAAGCTTTCTTT.

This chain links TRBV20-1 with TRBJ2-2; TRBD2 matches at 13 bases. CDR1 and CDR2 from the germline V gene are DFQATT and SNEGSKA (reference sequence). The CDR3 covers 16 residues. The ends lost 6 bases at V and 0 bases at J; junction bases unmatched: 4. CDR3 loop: CSAAGLAGTNTGELFF. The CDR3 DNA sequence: TGCAGTGCGGCGGGACTAGCGGGGACGAACACCGGGGAGCTGTTTTTT.

Here the CDR3 DNA reads TGTGCCAGCAGCGCGGAGGGAACCTCCGAGCAGTACTTC. Its translation: CASSAEGTSEQYF. V is TRBV7-9 and J is TRBJ2-7; tentatively, D is TRBD2 (6 bases). Trimming took 5 bases from V and 6 from J, leaving 14 bases between them. CDR3 length: 13 amino acids. The germline V gene has CDR1 SEHNR and CDR2 FQNEAQ (reference sequence).

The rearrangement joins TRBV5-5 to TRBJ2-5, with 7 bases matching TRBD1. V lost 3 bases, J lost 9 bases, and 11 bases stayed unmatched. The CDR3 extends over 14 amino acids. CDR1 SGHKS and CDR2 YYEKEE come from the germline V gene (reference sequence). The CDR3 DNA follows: TGTGCCAGCAGCTGGGACAGCCTTCAGCCGCCCCAGTACTTC. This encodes CASSWDSLQPPQYF.

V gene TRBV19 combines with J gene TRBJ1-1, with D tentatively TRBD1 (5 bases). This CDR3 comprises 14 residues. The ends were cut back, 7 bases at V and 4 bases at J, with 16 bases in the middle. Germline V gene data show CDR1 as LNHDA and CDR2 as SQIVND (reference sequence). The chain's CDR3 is CASMEKVGVTEAFF. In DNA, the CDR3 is TGTGCCAGTATGGAGAAGGTGGGGGTCACTGAAGCTTTCTTT.

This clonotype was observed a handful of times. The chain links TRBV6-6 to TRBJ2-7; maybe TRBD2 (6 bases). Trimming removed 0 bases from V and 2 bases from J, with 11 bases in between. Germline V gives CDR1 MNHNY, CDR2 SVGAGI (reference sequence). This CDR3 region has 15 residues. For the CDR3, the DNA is TGTGCCAGCAGTTACTCGGGCGGGACGGCCTACGAGCAGTACTTC. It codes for CASSYSGGTAYEQYF.

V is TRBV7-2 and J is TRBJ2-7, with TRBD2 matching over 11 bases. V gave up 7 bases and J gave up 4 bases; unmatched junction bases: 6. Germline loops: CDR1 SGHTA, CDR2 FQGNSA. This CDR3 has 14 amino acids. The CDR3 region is CASNLSGREYEQYF. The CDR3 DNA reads TGTGCCAGCAACCTTAGCGGGAGGGAGTACGAGCAGTACTTC. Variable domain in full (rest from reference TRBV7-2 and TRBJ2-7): GAGVSQSPSNKVTEKGKDVELRCDPISGHTALYWYRQSLGQGLEFLIYFQGNSAPDKSGLPSDRFSAERTGGSVSTLTIQRTQQEDSAVYLCASNLSGREYEQYFGPGTRLTVT.

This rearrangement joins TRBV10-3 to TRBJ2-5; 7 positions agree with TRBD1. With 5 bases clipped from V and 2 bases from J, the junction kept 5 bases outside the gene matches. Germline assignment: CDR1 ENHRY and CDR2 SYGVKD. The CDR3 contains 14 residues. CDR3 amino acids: CAISPGTEQETQYF. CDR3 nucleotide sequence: TGTGCCATCAGTCCCGGGACAGAACAAGAGACCCAGTACTTC.

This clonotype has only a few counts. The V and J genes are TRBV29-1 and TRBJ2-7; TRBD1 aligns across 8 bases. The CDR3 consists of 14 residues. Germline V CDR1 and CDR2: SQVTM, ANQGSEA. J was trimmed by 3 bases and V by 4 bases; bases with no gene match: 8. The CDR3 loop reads CSVAWGQANYEQYF. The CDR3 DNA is TGCAGCGTTGCTTGGGGACAGGCCAACTACGAGCAGTACTTC.

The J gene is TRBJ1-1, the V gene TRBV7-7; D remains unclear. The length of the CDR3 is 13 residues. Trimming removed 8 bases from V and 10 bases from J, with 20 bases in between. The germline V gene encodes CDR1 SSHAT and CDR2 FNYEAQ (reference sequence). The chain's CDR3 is CASRRPGTNGAFF. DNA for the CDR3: TGTGCCAGCCGCAGGCCGGGAACGAACGGAGCTTTCTTT.

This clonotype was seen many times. The CDR3 DNA follows: TGCGCCAGCAGCTTGGCCCCGGGACAGCATGAAAAACTGTTTTTT. It yields the protein CASSLAPGQHEKLFF. The chain uses TRBV5-1 and TRBJ1-4; 7 nucleotides line up with TRBD1. The germline CDR1 and CDR2 sequences are SGHRS and YFSETQ. The CDR3 totals 15 residues. With V trimmed by 0 bases and J by 6 bases, 5 bases remained unmatched.

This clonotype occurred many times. DNA for the CDR3: TGCAGCGTAGCGGCGACGACAGCCAAAAATCAGCCCCAGCATTTT. This sequence encodes CSVAATTAKNQPQHF. This chain joins TRBV29-1 and TRBJ1-5, with a tentative D call TRBD1 (5 bases). There are 15 residues in the CDR3. The germline gives CDR1 SQVTM, CDR2 ANQGSEA. Trimming removed 6 bases at V and 4 bases at J, with 19 bases between.

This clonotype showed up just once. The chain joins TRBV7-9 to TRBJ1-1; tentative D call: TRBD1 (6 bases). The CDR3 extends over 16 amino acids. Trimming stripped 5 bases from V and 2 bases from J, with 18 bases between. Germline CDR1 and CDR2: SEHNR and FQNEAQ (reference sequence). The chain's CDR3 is CASSQPTGTPNTEAFF. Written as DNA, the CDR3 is TGTGCCAGCAGCCAACCAACCGGGACACCAAACACTGAAGCTTTCTTT.

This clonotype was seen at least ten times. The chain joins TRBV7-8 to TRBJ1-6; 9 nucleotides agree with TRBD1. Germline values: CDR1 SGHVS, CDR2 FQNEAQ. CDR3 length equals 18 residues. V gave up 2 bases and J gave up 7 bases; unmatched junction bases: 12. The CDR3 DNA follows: TGTGCCAGCAGCTTAATCGGGACAGGGTGGAGGGCAAATTCACCCCTCCACTTT. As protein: CASSLIGTGWRANSPLHF.

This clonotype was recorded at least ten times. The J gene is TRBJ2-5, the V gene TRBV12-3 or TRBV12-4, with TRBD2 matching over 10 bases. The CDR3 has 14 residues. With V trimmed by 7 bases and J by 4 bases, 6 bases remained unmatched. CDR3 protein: CASNPSGRGETQYF. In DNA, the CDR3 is TGTGCCAGCAATCCGAGCGGGAGGGGAGAGACCCAGTACTTC.

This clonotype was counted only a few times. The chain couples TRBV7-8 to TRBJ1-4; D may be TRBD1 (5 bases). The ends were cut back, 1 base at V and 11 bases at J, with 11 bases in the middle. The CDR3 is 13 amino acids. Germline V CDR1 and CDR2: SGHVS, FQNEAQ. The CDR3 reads CASSLGTGGKLFF. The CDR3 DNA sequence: TGTGCCAGCAGCTTAGGTACAGGTGGGAAACTGTTTTTT. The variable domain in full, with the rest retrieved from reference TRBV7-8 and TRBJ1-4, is GAGVSQSPRYKVAKRGQDVALRCDPISGHVSLFWYQQALGQGPEFLTYFQNEAQLDKSGLPSDRFFAERPEGSVSTLKIQRTQQEDSAVYLCASSLGTGGKLFFGSGTQLSVL.

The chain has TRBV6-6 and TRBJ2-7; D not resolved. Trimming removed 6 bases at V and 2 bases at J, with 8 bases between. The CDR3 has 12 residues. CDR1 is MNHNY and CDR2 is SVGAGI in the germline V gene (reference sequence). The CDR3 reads CASSASAYEQYF. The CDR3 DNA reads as TGTGCCAGCAGCGCGTCCGCCTACGAGCAGTACTTC.

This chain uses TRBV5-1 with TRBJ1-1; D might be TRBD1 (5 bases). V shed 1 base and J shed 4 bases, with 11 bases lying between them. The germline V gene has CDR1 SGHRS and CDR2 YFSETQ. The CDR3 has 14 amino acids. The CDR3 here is CASSLTVGVTEAFF. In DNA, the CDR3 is TGCGCCAGCAGCTTGACAGTGGGGGTCACTGAAGCTTTCTTT.

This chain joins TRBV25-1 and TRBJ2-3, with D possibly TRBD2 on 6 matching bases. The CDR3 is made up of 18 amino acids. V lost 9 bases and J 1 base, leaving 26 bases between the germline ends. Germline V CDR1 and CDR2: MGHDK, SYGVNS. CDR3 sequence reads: CASSIRGTLGFGTDTQYF. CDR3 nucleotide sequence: TGTGCCAGTAGTATTCGGGGGACGTTGGGGTTCGGCACAGATACGCAGTATTTT.

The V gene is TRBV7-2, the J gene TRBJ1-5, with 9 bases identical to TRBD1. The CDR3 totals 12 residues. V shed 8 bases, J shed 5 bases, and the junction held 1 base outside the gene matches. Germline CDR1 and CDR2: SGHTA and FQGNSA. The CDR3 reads CASRDRDQPQHF. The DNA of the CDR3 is TGTGCCAGCCGGGACAGGGATCAGCCCCAGCATTTT.

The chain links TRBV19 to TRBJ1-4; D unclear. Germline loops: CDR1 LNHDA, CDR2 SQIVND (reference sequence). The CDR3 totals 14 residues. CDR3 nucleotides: TGTGCTAGACCCGGAGGTGCAACTAATGAAAAACTGTTTTTT. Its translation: CARPGGATNEKLFF.